What follows are 28 T cell receptor beta chains derived from one specimen sequenced in a study of T cell responses to AZD1222 COVID-19 vaccine. Clones were sequenced by immunoSEQ multiplex PCR, and TCRdb holds only the in-frame ones, with some missing. The sample consists of over 100,000 clones, nearly 90% of them appearing once. Sample: peripheral blood, taken on day 0 of MenACWY control vaccination. All receptors come from an adult in good health.

This chain uses TRBV7-3 with TRBJ2-1; 11 bases line up with TRBD2. Germline-derived CDR1 and CDR2 are SGHTA and FQGTGA. J was trimmed by 3 bases and V by 2 bases; bases with no gene match: 9. This CDR3 is 18 amino acids long. The CDR3 sequence: CASSLRGRTSGSYNEQFF. The CDR3 coding sequence is TGTGCCAGCAGCTTACGGGGGCGTACTAGCGGGAGCTACAATGAGCAGTTCTTC.

The chain is built from TRBV5-4 and TRBJ2-7, with D possibly TRBD2 on 6 matching bases. In germline, CDR1 is SGHNT, CDR2 YYREEE (reference sequence). The length of the CDR3 is 14 residues. V lost 4 bases and J 4 bases, leaving 15 bases between the germline ends. CDR3 in DNA: TGTGCCAGCAGCCGGGAGCCCGGGAGATACGAGCAGTACTTC. Amino acids: CASSREPGRYEQYF. The variable domain in full, completed from reference TRBV5-4 and TRBJ2-7, reads ETGVTQSPTHLIKTRGQQVTLRCSSQSGHNTVSWYQQALGQGPQFIFQYYREEENGRGNFPPRFSGLQFPNYSSELNVNALELDDSALYLCASSREPGRYEQYFGPGTRLTVT.

The V and J genes are TRBV11-3 and TRBJ2-2; tentatively, D is TRBD2 (7 bases). V lost 4 bases to trimming and J lost 5 bases, with 11 bases between them. The germline V gene has CDR1 SGHNT and CDR2 YENEEA. CDR3 length: 14 amino acids. CDR3: CASSSRGGTGELFF. The CDR3 nucleotides read TGTGCCAGCAGCTCGAGGGGGGGTACCGGGGAGCTGTTTTTT. Full variable domain (missing parts from reference TRBV11-3 and TRBJ2-2): EAGVVQSPRYKIIEKKQPVAFWCNPISGHNTLYWYLQNLGQGPELLIRYENEEAVDDSQLPKDRFSAERLKGVDSTLKIQPAELGDSAVYLCASSSRGGTGELFFGEGSRLTVL.

The chain joins TRBV6-4 to TRBJ2-1, with 10 nucleotides matching TRBD2. This CDR3 has 17 amino acids. CDR1 is MRHNA, CDR2 SNTAGT, per germline. The V and J ends lost 3 bases and 3 bases, in that order; junction bases with no gene match: 8. In DNA, the CDR3 is TGTGCCAGCAGTGAGGAAGCGGGGGGGACCCTCTACAATGAGCAGTTCTTC. It codes for CASSEEAGGTLYNEQFF.

The rearrangement links TRBV7-9 to TRBJ2-7, with 7 bases lining up with TRBD2. V lost 8 bases to trimming and J lost 1 base; unmatched junction nucleotides: 11. Germline-derived CDR1 and CDR2 are SEHNR and FQNEAQ (reference sequence). CDR3 length equals 15 residues. The CDR3 spells CASSSGRGNSYEQYF. The DNA of the CDR3 is TGTGCCAGCTCGTCAGGGCGGGGGAATTCCTACGAGCAGTACTTC.

The rearrangement uses TRBV5-1 and TRBJ2-5; 9 bases map to TRBD1. Germline lookup yields CDR1 SGHRS and CDR2 YFSETQ. Trimming took 1 base from V and 5 from J; bases not matched to a gene: 6. The CDR3 covers 15 residues. The CDR3: CASSLFTGGGETQYF. The DNA of the CDR3 is TGCGCCAGCAGCTTGTTTACAGGGGGCGGGGAGACCCAGTACTTC.

The rearrangement joins TRBV4-2 to TRBJ1-5, with D unclear. The CDR3 length is 15 residues. Germline V CDR1 and CDR2: LGHNA, YNFKEQ. The ends were cut back, 4 bases at V and 4 bases at J, with 14 bases in the middle. CDR3: CASSLLRGQNQPQHF. CDR3 nucleotide sequence: TGTGCCAGCAGCCTTCTCAGAGGGCAGAATCAGCCCCAGCATTTT.

This chain joins TRBV27 and TRBJ1-5; 10 bases agree with TRBD1. Germline trimming cut 4 bases from V and 2 bases from J; bases unmatched to any gene: 5. The CDR3 length is 16 residues. Germline values: CDR1 MNHEY, CDR2 SMNVEV (reference sequence). The CDR3 region has the DNA TGTGCCAGCAGTTCGAGGACAGGGGGAGGCAATCAGCCCCAGCATTTT. It yields the protein CASSSRTGGGNQPQHF.

The chain links TRBV7-9 to TRBJ1-1; TRBD1 might be the D (5 bases). The germline V and J ends were trimmed by 2 bases and 6 bases, with 13 bases remaining between them. This CDR3 has 14 residues. Looked up from germline, CDR1 is SEHNR and CDR2 is FQNEAQ (reference sequence). The CDR3 DNA is TGTGCCAGCAGCTTACCCGGGGGGATGGCTGAAGCTTTCTTT. It is translated as CASSLPGGMAEAFF.

The J gene is TRBJ1-2, the V gene TRBV7-8; D remains ambiguous. The V end was cut by 5 bases, the J end by 4 bases, with 14 bases between. Germline V gene sequence: CDR1 SGHVS, CDR2 FQNEAQ. The CDR3 spans 14 residues. The DNA for the CDR3 is TGTGCCAGCAGCCTCGCGGTTTTTGCCTATGGCTACACCTTC. Amino acids: CASSLAVFAYGYTF.

The chain recombines TRBV4-3 with TRBJ2-7; 8 bases align to TRBD2. Germline V gene lookup returns CDR1 LGHNA and CDR2 YSLEER. The ends lost 0 bases at V and 6 bases at J; junction bases unmatched: 4. CDR3 size: 14 residues. The CDR3 region is CASSQETLAGEQYF. The CDR3 DNA reads TGCGCCAGCAGCCAAGAGACCCTAGCGGGCGAGCAGTACTTC.

In this sample, this clone turned up once. The chain is built from TRBV3-1 (or the pseudogene TRBV3-2) and TRBJ2-2, with unresolved D. The germline V gene encodes CDR1 LGHDT and CDR2 YNNKEL (reference sequence). V was cut by 1 base and J by 4 bases, with 4 bases left in between. This CDR3 is built from 13 residues. The CDR3 coding sequence is TGTGCCAGCAGCCAAGTACCCACCGGGGAGCTGTTTTTT. This encodes CASSQVPTGELFF.

There are a few counts of this clone. The chain combines TRBV28 with TRBJ1-6; 9 bases line up with TRBD1. This CDR3 region has 14 residues. The V and J ends lost 4 bases and 8 bases, in that order; junction bases with no gene match: 3. Germline values: CDR1 MDHEN, CDR2 SYDVKM. The CDR3 loop is CASSSGQGDSPLHF. The CDR3 DNA is TGTGCCAGCAGTTCGGGACAGGGAGATTCACCCCTCCACTTT.

The V and J genes are TRBV3-1 (or the pseudogene TRBV3-2) and TRBJ2-7, with 7 bases fitting TRBD2. The length of the CDR3 is 14 residues. With V trimmed by 6 bases and J by 4 bases, 9 bases remained unmatched. The germline CDR1 and CDR2 sequences are LGHDT and YNNKEL (reference sequence). The CDR3 spells CASSGNSGSYEQYF. The DNA of the CDR3 is TGTGCCAGCAGTGGTAATAGCGGGTCGTACGAGCAGTACTTC.

This chain joins TRBV7-9 and TRBJ1-3; D unclear. The CDR3 totals 11 residues. Trimming stripped 5 bases from V and 6 bases from J, with 5 bases between. CDR1 and CDR2 from the germline V gene are SEHNR and FQNEAQ (reference sequence). The CDR3 DNA sequence: TGTGCCAGCAGCCTTGAAAACACCATATATTTT. This encodes CASSLENTIYF.

This clone appeared a single time. The chain uses TRBV6-2 or TRBV6-3 and TRBJ1-5, with D possibly being TRBD1 (5 bases). Germline lookup yields CDR1 MNHEY and CDR2 SVGEGT. V was clipped by 1 base and J by 7 bases, with 8 bases between them. The CDR3 runs 13 residues. This chain's CDR3 is CASSYFQGQPQHF. The DNA of the CDR3 is TGTGCCAGCAGTTACTTTCAGGGACAGCCCCAGCATTTT.

V usage is TRBV28 and J usage is TRBJ2-7; D is perhaps TRBD2 (5 bases). The CDR3 has 15 amino acids. The germline V gene has CDR1 MDHEN and CDR2 SYDVKM. Trimming shortened V by 3 bases and J by 5 bases, and 17 bases separated the two germline ends. The CDR3 region is CASSFSGIQIHEQYF. CDR3 bases: TGTGCCAGCAGTTTTTCCGGGATTCAGATCCACGAGCAGTACTTC.

This chain uses TRBV11-2 with TRBJ2-5; 7 positions agree with TRBD2. The CDR3 is 13 residues long. Unmatched junction bases numbered 6, after V lost 7 bases and J lost 4 bases. Germline assignment: CDR1 SGHAT and CDR2 FQNNGV. In DNA, the CDR3 is TGTGCCAGCAAAATGGGGGGGTTAGAGACCCAGTACTTC. It specifies CASKMGGLETQYF.

This chain links TRBV6-5 with TRBJ2-7, with D possibly called TRBD1 or TRBD2 (5 bases each). V was clipped by 0 bases and J by 9 bases, with 21 bases between them. Per the germline V gene, CDR1 is MNHEY and CDR2 is SVGAGI. CDR3 length equals 16 residues. CDR3 sequence: CASSYSDGPGTHPQYF. CDR3 coding DNA: TGTGCCAGCAGTTACTCGGACGGGCCAGGGACCCATCCGCAGTACTTC.

This clone was recorded a few times. This chain joins TRBV7-2 and TRBJ1-6, with TRBD1 as a possible D gene (5 bases). The CDR3 is 16 amino acids. Per germline, CDR1 SGHTA and CDR2 FQGNSA. V shed 4 bases and J shed 5 bases, with 15 bases lying between them. The CDR3 bases are TGTGCCAGCAGCTCCGAGCCAGGGAGGAATAATTCACCCCTCCACTTT. The encoded protein is CASSSEPGRNNSPLHF.

J is TRBJ2-3 and V is TRBV7-2; 8 bases match TRBD2. CDR1 SGHTA and CDR2 FQGNSA come from the germline V gene. V trimming: 2 bases; J trimming: 2 bases; junction bases outside the gene matches: 9. CDR3 length: 17 residues. This CDR3 reads CASSLSVHGGATDTQYF. In DNA form, the CDR3 reads TGTGCCAGCAGCTTATCTGTACACGGGGGGGCCACAGATACGCAGTATTTT.

This chain joins TRBV7-2 and TRBJ2-3, with 11 bases that match TRBD1. There are 15 residues in the CDR3. With 5 bases clipped from V and 5 bases from J, the junction kept 6 bases outside the gene matches. Germline values: CDR1 SGHTA, CDR2 FQGNSA. The CDR3 DNA sequence: TGTGCCAGCAGCAAAGGACAGGGGGCGGTAGATACGCAGTATTTT. Encoded protein: CASSKGQGAVDTQYF.

CDR3 nucleotide sequence: TGTGCCAGCAGCTTTGGGGTTCGAGAGACCCAGTACTTC. As protein: CASSFGVRETQYF. The chain employs TRBV7-3 and TRBJ2-5; D unresolved. Germline V gives CDR1 SGHTA, CDR2 FQGTGA. This CDR3 comprises 13 residues. Between the trimmed V and J ends, which lost 3 bases and 4 bases, there was a span of 9 bases.

This clone was seen once. J is TRBJ2-2 and V is TRBV19; D is undetermined. Germline CDR1 is LNHDA and CDR2 is SQIVND (reference sequence). V was shortened by 3 bases and J by 2 bases, with 10 bases between the two germline ends. The CDR3 is 15 amino acids. CDR3 nucleotides: TGTGCCAGTAGTATCCTCCCAGCTAACACCGGGGAGCTGTTTTTT. This encodes CASSILPANTGELFF.

V gene TRBV6-5 combines with J gene TRBJ2-1, with D perhaps TRBD1 (6 bases). Germline loops: CDR1 MNHEY, CDR2 SVGAGI. The CDR3 runs 14 residues. The V end was cut by 7 bases, the J end by 3 bases, with 13 bases between. CDR3: CASNPTGLYNEQFF. The CDR3 DNA is TGTGCCAGCAACCCGACAGGACTCTACAATGAGCAGTTCTTC.

V is TRBV5-8 and J is TRBJ2-1; a weak D match, TRBD1 (5 bases). There are 14 residues in the CDR3. CDR1 is SGHTS and CDR2 is YDEGEE in the germline V gene. Trimming shortened V by 4 bases and J by 3 bases, and 11 bases separated the two germline ends. For the CDR3, the DNA is TGTGCCAGCAGCGGAAGGGGTATCTACAATGAGCAGTTCTTC. It specifies CASSGRGIYNEQFF.

The genes are TRBV18 and TRBJ1-2; 8 bases match TRBD1. The ends lost 4 bases at V and 8 bases at J; junction bases unmatched: 6. The CDR3 consists of 13 residues. Germline V gives CDR1 KGHSH, CDR2 LQKENI. The CDR3, as DNA: TGTGCCAGCTCACAGGACAGGGAGTACGGCTACACCTTC. It encodes CASSQDREYGYTF.

The CDR3 DNA sequence: TGTGCCAGCAGCCAAGAAACAGGGGGTGACTATGGCTACACCTTC. Translated: CASSQETGGDYGYTF. The rearrangement joins TRBV4-2 to TRBJ1-2; 8 positions match TRBD1. This CDR3 comprises 15 residues. V shed 0 bases, J shed 3 bases, and the junction held 3 bases outside the gene matches. Germline V gene data show CDR1 as LGHNA and CDR2 as YNFKEQ.